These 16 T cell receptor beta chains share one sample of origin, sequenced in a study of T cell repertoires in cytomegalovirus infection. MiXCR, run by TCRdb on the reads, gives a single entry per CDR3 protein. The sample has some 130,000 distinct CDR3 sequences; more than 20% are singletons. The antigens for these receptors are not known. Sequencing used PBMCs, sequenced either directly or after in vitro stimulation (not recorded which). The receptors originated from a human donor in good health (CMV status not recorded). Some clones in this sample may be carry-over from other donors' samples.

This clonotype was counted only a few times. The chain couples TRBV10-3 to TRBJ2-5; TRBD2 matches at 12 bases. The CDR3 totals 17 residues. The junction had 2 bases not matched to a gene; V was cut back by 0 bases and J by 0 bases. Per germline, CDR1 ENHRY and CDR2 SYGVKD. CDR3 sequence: CAISESLAGGYQETQYF. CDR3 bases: TGTGCCATCAGTGAGTCTCTAGCGGGAGGGTACCAAGAGACCCAGTACTTC.

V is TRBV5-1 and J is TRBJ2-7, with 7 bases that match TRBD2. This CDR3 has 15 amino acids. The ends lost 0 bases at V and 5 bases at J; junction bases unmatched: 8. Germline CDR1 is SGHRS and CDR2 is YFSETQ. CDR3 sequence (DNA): TGCGCCAGCAGCTTGGAAGGCGGGAGTTTCGACGAGCAGTACTTC. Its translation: CASSLEGGSFDEQYF.

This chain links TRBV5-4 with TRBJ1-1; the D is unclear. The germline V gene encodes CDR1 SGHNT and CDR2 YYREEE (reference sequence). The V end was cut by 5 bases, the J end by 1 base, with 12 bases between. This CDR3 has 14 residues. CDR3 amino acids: CASSRESSNTEAFF. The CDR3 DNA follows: TGTGCCAGCAGTAGGGAATCCTCGAACACTGAAGCTTTCTTT.

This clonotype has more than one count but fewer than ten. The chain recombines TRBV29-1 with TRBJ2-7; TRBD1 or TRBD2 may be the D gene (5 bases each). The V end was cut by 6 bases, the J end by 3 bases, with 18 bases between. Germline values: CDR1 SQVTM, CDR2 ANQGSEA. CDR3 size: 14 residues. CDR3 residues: CSVGILGERYEQYF. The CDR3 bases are TGCAGCGTGGGGATCTTGGGGGAACGCTACGAGCAGTACTTC.

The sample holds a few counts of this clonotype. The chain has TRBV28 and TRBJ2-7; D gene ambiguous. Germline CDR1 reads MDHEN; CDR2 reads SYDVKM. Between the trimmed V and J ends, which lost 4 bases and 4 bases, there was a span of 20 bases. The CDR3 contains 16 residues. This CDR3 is CASSSAQNPVMYEQYF. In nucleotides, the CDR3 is TGTGCCAGCAGTTCGGCACAGAACCCGGTCATGTACGAGCAGTACTTC. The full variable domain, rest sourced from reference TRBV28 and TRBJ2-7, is DVKVTQSSRYLVKRTGEKVFLECVQDMDHENMFWYRQDPGLGLRLIYFSYDVKMKEKGDIPEGYSVSREKKERFSLILESASTNQTSMYLCASSSAQNPVMYEQYFGPGTRLTVT.

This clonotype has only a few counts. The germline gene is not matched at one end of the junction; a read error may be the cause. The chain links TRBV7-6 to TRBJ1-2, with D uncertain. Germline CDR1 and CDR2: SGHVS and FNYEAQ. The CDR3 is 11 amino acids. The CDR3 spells CASSSFPTSLF. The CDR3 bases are TGTGCCAGCAGCTCATTTCCAACCTCCCTTTTC.

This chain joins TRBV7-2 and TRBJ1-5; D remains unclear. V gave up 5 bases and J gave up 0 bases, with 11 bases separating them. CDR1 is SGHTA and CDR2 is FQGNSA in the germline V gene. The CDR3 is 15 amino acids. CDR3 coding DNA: TGTGCCAGCAGCCGGACCTCCAATAGCAATCAGCCCCAGCATTTT. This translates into CASSRTSNSNQPQHF.

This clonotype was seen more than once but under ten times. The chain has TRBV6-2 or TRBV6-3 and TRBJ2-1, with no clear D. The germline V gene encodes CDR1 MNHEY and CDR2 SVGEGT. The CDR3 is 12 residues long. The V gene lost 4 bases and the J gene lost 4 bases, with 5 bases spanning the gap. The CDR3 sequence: CASSLEYNEQFF. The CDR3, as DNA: TGTGCCAGCAGTTTAGAATACAATGAGCAGTTCTTC.

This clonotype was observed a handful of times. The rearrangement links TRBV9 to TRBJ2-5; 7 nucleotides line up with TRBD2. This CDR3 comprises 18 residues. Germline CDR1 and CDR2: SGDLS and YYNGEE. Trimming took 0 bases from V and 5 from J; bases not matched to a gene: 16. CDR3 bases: TGTGCCAGCAGCGTAGGTGGGGTAGGAAGGGGACTACGGGAGACCCAGTACTTC. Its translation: CASSVGGVGRGLRETQYF.

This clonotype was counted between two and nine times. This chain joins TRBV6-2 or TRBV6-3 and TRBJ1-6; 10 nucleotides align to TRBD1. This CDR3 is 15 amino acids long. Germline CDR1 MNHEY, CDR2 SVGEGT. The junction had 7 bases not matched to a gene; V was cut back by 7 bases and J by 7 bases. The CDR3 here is CASITPGQGNSPLHF. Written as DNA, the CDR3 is TGTGCCAGCATAACCCCGGGACAGGGGAATTCACCCCTCCACTTT.

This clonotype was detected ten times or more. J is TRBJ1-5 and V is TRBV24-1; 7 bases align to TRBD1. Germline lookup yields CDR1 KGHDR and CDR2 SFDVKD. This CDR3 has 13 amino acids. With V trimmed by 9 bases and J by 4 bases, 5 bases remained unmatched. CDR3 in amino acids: CATGEQGNQPQHF. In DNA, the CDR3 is TGTGCCACCGGAGAACAGGGGAATCAGCCCCAGCATTTT.

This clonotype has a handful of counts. CDR3 amino acids: CASSSGLAGADNEQFF. DNA for the CDR3: TGTGCCAGCAGCTCGGGCCTAGCGGGAGCCGACAATGAGCAGTTCTTC. V gene TRBV7-6 combines with J gene TRBJ2-1; 10 bases match TRBD2. The CDR3 has 16 amino acids. J lost 5 bases, V lost 4 bases, and 8 bases had no gene match. Per germline, CDR1 SGHVS and CDR2 FNYEAQ.

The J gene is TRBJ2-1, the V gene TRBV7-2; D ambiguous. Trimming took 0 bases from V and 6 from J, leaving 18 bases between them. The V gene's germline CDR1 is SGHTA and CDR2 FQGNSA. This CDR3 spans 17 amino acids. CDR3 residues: CASSLALRAVGGNEQFF. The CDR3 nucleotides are TGTGCCAGCAGCTTAGCGCTTAGGGCGGTTGGTGGCAATGAGCAGTTCTTC.

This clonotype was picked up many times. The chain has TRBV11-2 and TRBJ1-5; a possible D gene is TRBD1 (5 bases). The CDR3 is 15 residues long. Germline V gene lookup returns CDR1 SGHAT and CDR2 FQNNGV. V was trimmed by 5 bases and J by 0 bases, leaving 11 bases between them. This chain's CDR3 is CASSPGPNSNQPQHF. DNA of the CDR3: TGTGCCAGCAGCCCAGGGCCTAATAGCAATCAGCCCCAGCATTTT.

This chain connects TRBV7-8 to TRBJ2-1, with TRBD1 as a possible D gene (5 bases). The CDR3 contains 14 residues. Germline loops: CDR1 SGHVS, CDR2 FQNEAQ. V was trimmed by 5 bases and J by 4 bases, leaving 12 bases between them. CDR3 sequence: CASSHLTDYNEQFF. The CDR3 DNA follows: TGTGCCAGCAGCCACCTGACAGATTACAATGAGCAGTTCTTC.

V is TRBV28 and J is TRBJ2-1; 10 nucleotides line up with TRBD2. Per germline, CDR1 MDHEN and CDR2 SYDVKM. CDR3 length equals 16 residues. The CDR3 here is CASLTPASGSYNEQFF. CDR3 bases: TGTGCTTCTCTAACCCCCGCTAGCGGGAGTTACAATGAGCAGTTCTTC.